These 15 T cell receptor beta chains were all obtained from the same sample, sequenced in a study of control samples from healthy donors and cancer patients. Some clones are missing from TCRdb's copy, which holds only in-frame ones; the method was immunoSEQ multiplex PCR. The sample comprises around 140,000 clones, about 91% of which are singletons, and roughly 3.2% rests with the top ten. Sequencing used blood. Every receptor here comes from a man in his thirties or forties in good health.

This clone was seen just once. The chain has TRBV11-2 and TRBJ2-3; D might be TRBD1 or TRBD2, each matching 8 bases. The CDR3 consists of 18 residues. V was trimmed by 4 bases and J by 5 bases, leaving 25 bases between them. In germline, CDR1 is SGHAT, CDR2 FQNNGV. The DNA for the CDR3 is TGTGCCAGCAGCTCACTAGCGGCTCGCAGGGGGCAACAAGATACGCAGTATTTT. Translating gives CASSSLAARRGQQDTQYF.

The CDR3: CASSSLAGGLDEQFF. As DNA, the CDR3 is TGTGCCAGCAGTTCCCTAGCGGGGGGGCTGGATGAGCAGTTCTTC. The chain joins TRBV28 to TRBJ2-1; 12 nucleotides match TRBD2. The CDR3 totals 15 residues. The V gene end was trimmed by 4 bases and the J gene end by 8 bases; junction bases not matched to a gene: 6. CDR1 and CDR2 (germline): MDHEN, SYDVKM.

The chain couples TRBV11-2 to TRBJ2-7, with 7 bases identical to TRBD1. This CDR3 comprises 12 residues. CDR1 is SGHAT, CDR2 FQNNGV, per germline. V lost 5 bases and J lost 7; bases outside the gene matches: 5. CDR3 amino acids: CASSQTTGEQYF. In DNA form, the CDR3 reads TGTGCCAGCAGCCAAACGACAGGGGAGCAGTACTTC.

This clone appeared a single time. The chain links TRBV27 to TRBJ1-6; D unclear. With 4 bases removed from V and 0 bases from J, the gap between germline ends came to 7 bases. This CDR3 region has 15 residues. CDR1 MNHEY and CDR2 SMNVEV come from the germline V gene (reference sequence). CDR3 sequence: CASSYRGSYNSPLHF. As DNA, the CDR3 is TGTGCCAGCAGTTACCGGGGCTCCTATAATTCACCCCTCCACTTT.

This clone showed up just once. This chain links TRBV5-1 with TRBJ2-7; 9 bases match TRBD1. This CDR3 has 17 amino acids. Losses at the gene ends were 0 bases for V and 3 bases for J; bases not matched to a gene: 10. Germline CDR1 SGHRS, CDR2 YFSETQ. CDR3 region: CASSLEYTGTGFYEQYF. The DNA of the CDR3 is TGCGCCAGCAGCTTGGAATACACCGGGACAGGGTTCTACGAGCAGTACTTC. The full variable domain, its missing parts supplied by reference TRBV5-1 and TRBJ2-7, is KAGVTQTPRYLIKTRGQQVTLSCSPISGHRSVSWYQQTPGQGLQFLFEYFSETQRNKGNFPGRFSGRQFSNSRSEMNVSTLELGDSALYLCASSLEYTGTGFYEQYFGPGTRLTVT.

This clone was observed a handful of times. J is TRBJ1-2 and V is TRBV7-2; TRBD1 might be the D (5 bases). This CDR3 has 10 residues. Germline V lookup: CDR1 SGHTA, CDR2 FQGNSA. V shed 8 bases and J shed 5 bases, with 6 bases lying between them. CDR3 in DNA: TGTGCCAGCGGGACTTATGGCTACACCTTC. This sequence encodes CASGTYGYTF.

CDR3 coding DNA: TGTGCCAGCAGTTTAGGCTGGATCGGGGAGCTGTTTTTT. As protein: CASSLGWIGELFF. The chain combines TRBV27 with TRBJ2-2; no firm D call. Trimming removed 2 bases at V and 7 bases at J, with 8 bases between. Germline V gives CDR1 MNHEY, CDR2 SMNVEV (reference sequence). The CDR3 length is 13 residues.

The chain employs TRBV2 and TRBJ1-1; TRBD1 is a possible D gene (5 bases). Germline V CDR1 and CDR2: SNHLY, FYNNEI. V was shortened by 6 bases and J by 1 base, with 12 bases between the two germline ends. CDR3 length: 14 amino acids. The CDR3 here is CASSPYTGNTEAFF. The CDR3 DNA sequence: TGTGCCAGCAGCCCTTATACAGGGAACACTGAAGCTTTCTTT.

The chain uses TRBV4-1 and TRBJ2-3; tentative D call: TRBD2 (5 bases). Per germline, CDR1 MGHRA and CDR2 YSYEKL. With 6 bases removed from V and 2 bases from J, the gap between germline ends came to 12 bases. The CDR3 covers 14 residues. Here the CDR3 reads CASRPGLLTDTQYF. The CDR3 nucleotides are TGCGCCAGCAGACCCGGACTCCTCACAGATACGCAGTATTTT.

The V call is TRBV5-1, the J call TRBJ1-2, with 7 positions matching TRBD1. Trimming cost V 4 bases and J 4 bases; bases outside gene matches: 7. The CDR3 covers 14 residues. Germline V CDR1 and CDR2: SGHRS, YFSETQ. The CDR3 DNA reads TGCGCCAGCAGCCTGGGACAGAATATCTATGGCTACACCTTC. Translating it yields CASSLGQNIYGYTF.

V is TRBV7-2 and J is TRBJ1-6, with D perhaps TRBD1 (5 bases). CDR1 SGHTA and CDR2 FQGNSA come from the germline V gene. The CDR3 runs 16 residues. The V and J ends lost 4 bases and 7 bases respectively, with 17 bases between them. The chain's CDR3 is CASSSRGGRQNSPLHF. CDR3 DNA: TGTGCCAGCAGCTCGAGGGGCGGCAGACAGAATTCACCCCTCCACTTT.

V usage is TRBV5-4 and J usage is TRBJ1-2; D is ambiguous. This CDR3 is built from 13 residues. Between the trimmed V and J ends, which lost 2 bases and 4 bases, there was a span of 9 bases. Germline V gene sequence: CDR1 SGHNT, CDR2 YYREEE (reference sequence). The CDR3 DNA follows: TGTGCCAGCAGCTTCTCGGCAGGCTATGGCTACACCTTC. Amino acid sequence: CASSFSAGYGYTF. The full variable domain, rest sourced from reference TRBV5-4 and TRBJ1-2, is ETGVTQSPTHLIKTRGQQVTLRCSSQSGHNTVSWYQQALGQGPQFIFQYYREEENGRGNFPPRFSGLQFPNYSSELNVNALELDDSALYLCASSFSAGYGYTFGSGTRLTVV.

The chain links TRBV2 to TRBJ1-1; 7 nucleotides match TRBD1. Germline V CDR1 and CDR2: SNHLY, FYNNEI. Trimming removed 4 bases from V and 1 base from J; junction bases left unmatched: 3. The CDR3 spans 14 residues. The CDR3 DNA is TGTGCCAGCAGTGGGCAGGGGGGGAACACTGAAGCTTTCTTT. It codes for CASSGQGGNTEAFF.

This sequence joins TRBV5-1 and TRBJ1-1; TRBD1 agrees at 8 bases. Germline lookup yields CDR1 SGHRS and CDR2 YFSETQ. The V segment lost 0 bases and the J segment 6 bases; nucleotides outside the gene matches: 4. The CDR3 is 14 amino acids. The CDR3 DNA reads TGCGCCAGCAGCTTGGCCGTGACAGGGGCTGAAGCTTTCTTT. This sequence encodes CASSLAVTGAEAFF. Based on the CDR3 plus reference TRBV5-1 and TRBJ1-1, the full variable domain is KAGVTQTPRYLIKTRGQQVTLSCSPISGHRSVSWYQQTPGQGLQFLFEYFSETQRNKGNFPGRFSGRQFSNSRSEMNVSTLELGDSALYLCASSLAVTGAEAFFGQGTRLTVV.

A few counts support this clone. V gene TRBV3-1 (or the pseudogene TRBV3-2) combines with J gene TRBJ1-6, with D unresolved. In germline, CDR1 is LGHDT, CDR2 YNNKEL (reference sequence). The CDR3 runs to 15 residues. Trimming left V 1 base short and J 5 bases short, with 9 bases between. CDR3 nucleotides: TGTGCCAGCAGCCAAGGGGGAGCGAATAATTCACCCCTCCACTTT. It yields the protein CASSQGGANNSPLHF.